Listed below are T cell receptor beta chains from one sample, sequenced in a study of T-cell reconstitution after alpha-beta-depleted transplantation in children. TCRdb fed the PCR reads into MiXCR, producing one record per CDR3 protein. The sample gives about 980,000 distinct CDR3 sequences, roughly 31% of which show up once; under 30% is in the top ten. The sample consisted of PBMCs, mostly from graft donor cells, taken 360 days after TCRalphabeta/CD19-depleted stem cell transplant. These receptors were taken from a boy in the first two years of life who had a stem cell transplant for SCID, so the T cells may come from the graft donor. Each CDR3 is given with its conserved first and last residue. The order of the fields is CDR3 length, J gene, V gene, CDR3 protein.

14	TRBJ2-7	TRBV2	CASFRMRDWDEQYF
20	TRBJ1-4	TRBV6-2/TRBV6-3	CASSYERGRASPQTNEKLFF
19	TRBJ2-1	TRBV27	CASSYQPSGQRSSYNEQFF
15	TRBJ2-1	TRBV5-1	CASSLSGTPNNEQFF
14	TRBJ1-5	TRBV10-3	CAIRPDGSNQPQHF
17	TRBJ2-5	TRBV12-3/TRBV12-4	CASSLGRLARPQETQYF
16	TRBJ2-3	TRBV11-2	CASSQRSALRTDTQYF
16	TRBJ1-5	TRBV4-2	CASSQGKMGGNQPQHF
14	TRBJ2-7	TRBV7-9	CASSHPGQTYEQYF
17	TRBJ2-5	TRBV4-2	CASSQLLAGGTKETQYF
14	TRBJ2-7	TRBV28	CASTSGTTSHEQYF
15	TRBJ2-1	TRBV5-5	CASSPRVGTGNEQFF
18	TRBJ2-2	TRBV12-3/TRBV12-4	CASSVGTHGTSRAGELFF
15	TRBJ2-1	TRBV12-3/TRBV12-4	CASSSRLAGYNEQFF
14	TRBJ2-1	TRBV5-1	CASTITGVLNEQFF
13	TRBJ1-4	TRBV19	CASLSSAVRKLFF
13	TRBJ2-1	TRBV12-3/TRBV12-4	CASSLRQGYEQFF
17	TRBJ2-7	TRBV27	CASSLKGGTSGTYEQYF
13	TRBJ2-5	TRBV5-1	CASSLNLAATQYF
12	TRBJ2-7	TRBV20-1	CSASRDPYEQYF
14	TRBJ2-2	TRBV12-3/TRBV12-4	CASSPGLVAGELFF
14	TRBJ1-1	TRBV20-1	CSATTGFAGTEAFF
17	TRBJ2-5	TRBV5-1	CASSLTPGTAGGETQYF
15	TRBJ2-3	TRBV9	CASSPLEGGGDTQYF
15	TRBJ2-3	TRBV20-1	CSAIPGLVLANTQYF
15	TRBJ2-3	TRBV20-1	CSARDPGLGTDTQYF
16	TRBJ2-7	TRBV12-3/TRBV12-4	CASSPSGGGVSYEQYF
17	TRBJ2-4	TRBV5-1	CASSLRVGTNAKNIQYF
14	TRBJ2-5	TRBV12-3/TRBV12-4	CASSLVSTGRTQYF
15	TRBJ2-1	TRBV28	CASSLSSEEVNEQFF
15	TRBJ2-3	TRBV12-3/TRBV12-4	CASRLRAGFADTQYF
17	TRBJ2-3	TRBV5-1	CASSQSFRDPTPDTQYF
15	TRBJ1-1	TRBV10-3	CAISGTTGMNTEAFF
15	TRBJ2-1	TRBV6-1	CASSDRDRVLDEQFF
13	TRBJ2-3	TRBV10-2	CASKRVLTDTQYF
11	TRBJ1-1	TRBV20-1	CSARLFTEAFF
15	TRBJ1-1	TRBV10-3	CAISERKSMNTEAFF
15	TRBJ1-4	TRBV27	CASSLRRSTNEKLFF
13	TRBJ1-2	TRBV12-3/TRBV12-4	CASRATGLYGYTF
15	TRBJ2-1	TRBV12-3/TRBV12-4	CASSNLLGTYNEQFF
12	TRBJ2-5	TRBV3-1	CASSQESPTQYF
15	TRBJ2-7	TRBV27	CASSLFGGPPYEQYF
15	TRBJ2-5	TRBV7-2	CASSLEGTGKETQYF
18	TRBJ2-3	TRBV11-1	CASSLGNLRGHSTDTQYF
17	TRBJ2-3	TRBV5-1	CASSWTVLAGSTDTEYF
14	TRBJ2-5	TRBV10-3	CAISEMGDQETQYF
16	TRBJ1-5	TRBV5-1	CASSLDGGGSNQPQHF
15	TRBJ2-5	TRBV5-1	CASRGGQGWQETQYF
15	TRBJ2-7	TRBV2	CASRGDRGGSYEQYF